This TCR beta chain was retrieved from a study of shared clonotypes between healthy human individuals. Study details: The study used three CD4 naive, three CD4 memory, two CD8 naive and one CD8 memory plate per donor. Findings and caveats of the study: Only blood was sampled, and tissue TCR repertoires likely differ from blood ones.

Between the trimmed V and J ends, which lost 3 bases and 2 bases, there was a span of 11 bases. The CDR3 is made up of 14 amino acids. Germline assignment: CDR1 MNHNY and CDR2 SVGAGI (reference sequence). This table comes from immunoSEQ multiplex PCR, and its TCRdb copy is limited to in-frame clones, with some not included. The table includes some 900,000 clones, approximately 76% detected once. Regarding this clone: As yet, its antigen is unknown.

This TCR was recovered from a man between 18 and 29 years old in good health. The chain combines TRBV6-6 with TRBJ2-7, with D possibly matching TRBD2 (5 bases). The sample taken for sequencing was memory CD4+ T cells sorted from blood. As for subset: CD45RA-negative fraction. CDR3 region: CASSYARLTYEQYF. The CDR3 DNA sequence: TGTGCCAGCAGTTATGCCCGACTAACCTACGAGCAGTACTTC.